Listed here is a single T cell receptor (beta chain). TCRdb's copy holds only in-frame clones and misses some; the assay was immunoSEQ multiplex PCR. The table has 70,000 to 85,000 clones, roughly 93% seen once. This sample was taken from a study of T cells after somatic rescue of genetic block. The CDR3 spans 15 residues. V was clipped by 3 bases and J by 7 bases, with 19 bases between them. CDR1 is SGHVS and CDR2 is FQNEAQ in the germline V gene. The origin of this receptor is a young man. The rearrangement joins TRBV7-8 to TRBJ2-7, with D hard to call. Sequencing was done on a sample of peripheral blood mononuclear cells (PBMCs). CDR3 residues: CASSFSPGRGREQYF. The CDR3 DNA sequence: TGTGCCAGCAGCTTCTCCCCGGGCCGCGGTCGAGAGCAGTACTTC.